This T cell receptor (beta chain) was identified in a study of beta chain features in type 1 diabetes. Broader study findings: More deletions and fewer insertions at VDJ junctions were found in patients with type 1 diabetes. Significant though moderate, a shortening of TCRB CDR3s appeared in all four CD4+ subsets of Type 1 diabetes patients.

Details on this clone: Its antigen is not identified.

The germline V gene encodes CDR1 SQVTM and CDR2 ANQGSEA. The CDR3 length is 13 residues. Trimming shortened V by 5 bases and J by 1 base, and 10 bases separated the two germline ends. Sequencing targeted expressed TCRB transcripts, as all isolated RNA had been reverse transcribed. Assay: immunoSEQ multiplex PCR; the TCRdb copy retains only in-frame clones and omits some. The sample contains approximately 150,000 clones, roughly 63% of which appear only once. Specimen: naive CD4+ T cells from blood. This TCR derives from a man aged 30 to 45 with type 1 diabetes. This chain joins TRBV29-1 and TRBJ2-3; tentatively, D is TRBD1 (5 bases). In DNA, the CDR3 is TGCAGCGTTTTGGGGCTCGGCACAGATACGCAGTATTTT. It specifies CSVLGLGTDTQYF.